The present TCR beta chain was sequenced within a study of identical twins. TCRdb analysed the 5' RACE reads with MiXCR anew, one entry per CDR3 protein. The sample shows 450,000 or so distinct CDR3 sequences, 24% of them seen only once. This clonotype was found a few times. Germline CDR1 is SGHTA and CDR2 is FQGNSA. This CDR3 is built from 16 residues. V gave up 2 bases and J gave up 9 bases, with 20 bases separating them. This sample also belongs to another study, concerning T cells expressing NK-cell markers.

This TCR was sampled from a woman aged 18-29 years in good health. This chain uses TRBV7-2 with TRBJ2-1; the D gene could be TRBD1 or TRBD2 (5 bases each). The specimen sequenced was CD4+ T cells sorted from blood. The CDR3 region has the DNA TGTGCCAGCAGCTTATCACTAGTCCCGGGACGCGGTGAGCAGTTCTTC. This sequence encodes CASSLSLVPGRGEQFF.